This T cell receptor (beta chain) was sequenced in a study of cytomegalovirus exposure and HLA in healthy donors. The study's findings and limits: Per a later analysis, HLA-associated TCR beta chains showed more clonal expansion than other, equally common TCR beta chains. Across HLA loci, a later analysis found differing TCR association rates, with DRB1 most and HLA-C fewest. The dataset shows that most TCR sequences were rare, while some public TCRs occurred in many donors.

The CDR3 has 17 amino acids. The germline CDR1 and CDR2 sequences are SNHLY and FYNNEI. Between the trimmed V and J ends, which lost 3 bases and 2 bases, there was a span of 17 bases. Comment on this clone: Its antigen is currently unknown.

With 60 Vbeta and 13 Jbeta primers, the PCR was carried out. As processed by the authors: Roughly 10 million shared chains were among 65 million to 85 million unique TCR beta chains counted in a later analysis. Repertoires were generated with immunoSEQ multiplex PCR, while TCRdb's copy carries only in-frame clones and drops some. For V, J and clone size, that table is used; D and trimming come from the DNA. In the table there are about 83,000 clones, 60% to 85% of which are singletons. The chain uses TRBV2 and TRBJ1-5; perhaps TRBD1 as D (5 bases). Sequencing was performed on PBMCs. The receptor was isolated from a man younger than 35 in good health and CMV-seropositive. The CDR3 region has the DNA TGTGCCAGCAGTGATTGGATCGGGGGATCAGGCAATCAGCCCCAGCATTTT. Translating it yields CASSDWIGGSGNQPQHF.